The 4 T cell receptor beta chains reported below all come from one sample, sequenced in a study of vaccination effects on CD4 cells after COVID-19. These receptors have no known antigen. When less than 13 days of culture had elapsed, CD4+ T cells were isolated. All study participants received two doses of BNT162b2 or mRNA-1273 vaccine. This table comes from immunoSEQ multiplex PCR, and its TCRdb copy is limited to in-frame clones, with some not included. The data show fewer than 35,000 clones, around 74% seen once. Sequenced here: CD4+ T cells from PBMCs cultured without peptide, sampled after COVID-19 vaccination. The receptor source for this set is a human donor who received a COVID-19 vaccine.

This clone has just a few counts. J is TRBJ2-7 and V is TRBV2; D is uncertain. This CDR3 contains 12 residues. The germline V gene has CDR1 SNHLY and CDR2 FYNNEI. Trimming stripped 4 bases from V and 3 bases from J, with 7 bases between. CDR3 in amino acids: CASSVSSYEQYF. DNA for the CDR3: TGTGCCAGCAGTGTGAGCAGCTACGAGCAGTACTTC.

This chain connects TRBV27 to TRBJ1-4; D remains ambiguous. Germline CDR1 MNHEY, CDR2 SMNVEV (reference sequence). V lost 6 bases to trimming and J lost 8 bases, with 19 bases between them. The CDR3 sequence is 15 residues long. The CDR3 sequence: CASRSSKYKLEKLFF. The DNA of the CDR3 is TGTGCCAGCAGGTCCTCAAAGTATAAGCTGGAAAAACTGTTTTTT.

The chain employs TRBV20-1 and TRBJ2-1; TRBD2 aligns across 10 bases. This CDR3 spans 17 amino acids. Per germline, CDR1 DFQATT and CDR2 SNEGSKA (reference sequence). V lost 3 bases to trimming and J lost 5 bases; unmatched junction nucleotides: 13. The DNA of the CDR3 is TGCAGTGCTAGTCCGCCCCGGACTAGCGGAAGAGACAATGAGCAGTTCTTC. Translated: CSASPPRTSGRDNEQFF.

Only one count was recorded for this clone. The CDR3 DNA is TGTGCCAGCAGCTTGAGTATCCGGACTTACAAGGGGAACACTGAAGCTTTCTTT. Amino acid sequence: CASSLSIRTYKGNTEAFF. This rearrangement joins TRBV5-4 to TRBJ1-1; D unresolved. This CDR3 contains 18 residues. CDR1 is SGHNT and CDR2 is YYREEE in the germline V gene (reference sequence). Deletions cut 1 base from V and 1 base from J, with 20 bases between. The entire variable domain, with the rest obtained from reference TRBV5-4 and TRBJ1-1, is as follows: ETGVTQSPTHLIKTRGQQVTLRCSSQSGHNTVSWYQQALGQGPQFIFQYYREEENGRGNFPPRFSGLQFPNYSSELNVNALELDDSALYLCASSLSIRTYKGNTEAFFGQGTRLTVV.